This TCR beta chain was sequenced in a study of OX40 agonist ivuxolimab in advanced cancers. For the study in its entirety: Ivuxolimab was an agonistic, fully human IgG2 monoclonal antibody directed against OX40 (CD134), a costimulatory receptor. In the dose-escalation cohort, around four fifths of patients were male, and the mean age was approximately 60 years, with a range of 23 to 79. Intravenous ivuxolimab was administered to patients every 2 weeks at six dose levels: 0.01, 0.1, 0.3, 1.5, 3 and 10 mg/kg. Among the approximately 50 dose-escalation patients, about 19 had hepatocellular carcinoma, about 15 melanoma, 9 renal cell carcinoma and 9 head and neck cancer. The paper reports the monotherapy dose-escalation portion (N ≈ 52 patients) of the phase I ivuxolimab trial. Prior anti-PD-1, anti-PD-L1 or anti-CTLA-4 therapy was permitted, and 35% to 40% of dose-escalation patients had received checkpoint inhibitors. The purpose of peripheral TCRbeta sequencing was to test whether ivuxolimab changed TCR sequence diversity and led to clonal T-cell expansion. Partial responses occurred in three dose-escalation patients, of whom one had hepatocellular carcinoma and two had cutaneous melanoma.

Genomic DNA was extracted from sorted cells for sequencing of the TCRbeta CDR3 region. The immunoSEQ Assay was used to sequence the TCRbeta CDR3 regions. Imported from immuneACCESS, the table was reduced by TCRdb to in-frame sequences with V and J called. These copies leave out some clones; in studies compared against another copy, an unresolved V gene accounts for under half, and the cause of the remainder is not known. For this sample there are approximately 69,000 clones; approximately 89% appear just once. The ten largest make up 0.25% to 0.3% of the sample. The germline V gene supplies CDR1 MDHEN and CDR2 SYDVKM. From the cysteine up to the phenylalanine, the CDR3 has a length of 16 residues. Only the CDR3 portion is preserved as DNA: 48 bases, with reading frame beginning at the first base. Ends trimmed: V by 6 bases, J by 3 bases; bases unmatched to a gene: 8. Patients with a history of autoimmune disease or receiving systemic immunosuppression were excluded from the trial. In every dose cohort, peripheral blood was drawn for TCR sequencing at baseline, cycle 4 day 1, and cycle 7 day 1. The samples were taken from a phase I, first-in-human, multicenter, open-label dose-escalation trial of ivuxolimab. Adults with locally advanced or metastatic head and neck squamous cell, hepatocellular, melanoma or renal cell carcinoma were enrolled in the trial. Before TCR sequencing, CD4+ T cells and CD8+ T cells were sorted from peripheral blood as separate populations.

Worth noting for this clone: What this receptor recognizes is not known. Within one base of it there is no much larger clone, and no base qualities were kept.

Broader findings and caveats from the paper: Which antigens the clonally expanded peripheral T cells were specific for was not determined. Low levels of normalized T-cell clonal expansion were also seen in some patients who did not respond. In the 0.1-3.0 mg/kg groups, partial responders had among the lowest normalized peripheral clonal expansion, particularly in CD8+ T cells. After ivuxolimab, CD8+ T cells had more expanded clones than CD4+ T cells on average. At doses of 0.1 to 3.0 mg/kg, clonal expansion of both CD4+ and CD8+ blood T cells was observed from baseline to week 6.

Recombination connected TRBV28 to TRBJ2-2; 9 middle bases align to TRBD2. The source of this sequence is an adult with an advanced solid tumor such as melanoma, head and neck, liver or kidney cancer. Sequencing was performed on CD4+ or CD8+ T cells sorted from blood, taken in a trial of the OX40 agonist ivuxolimab. The CDR3 is CASSLETSGYTGELFF. The sequence in DNA is TGTGCCAGCAGCCTCGAGACTAGCGGTTACACCGGGGAGCTGTTTTTT.